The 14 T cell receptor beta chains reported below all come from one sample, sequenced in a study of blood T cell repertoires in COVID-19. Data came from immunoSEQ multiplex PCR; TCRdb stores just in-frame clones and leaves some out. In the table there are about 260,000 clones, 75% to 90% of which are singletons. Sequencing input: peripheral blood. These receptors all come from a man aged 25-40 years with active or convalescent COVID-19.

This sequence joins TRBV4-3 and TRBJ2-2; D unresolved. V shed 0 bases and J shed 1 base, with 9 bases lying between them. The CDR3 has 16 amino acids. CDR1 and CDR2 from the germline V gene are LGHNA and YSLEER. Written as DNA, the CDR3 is TGCGCCAGCAGCCAAGATTTTGCAGGGAACACCGGGGAGCTGTTTTTT. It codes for CASSQDFAGNTGELFF.

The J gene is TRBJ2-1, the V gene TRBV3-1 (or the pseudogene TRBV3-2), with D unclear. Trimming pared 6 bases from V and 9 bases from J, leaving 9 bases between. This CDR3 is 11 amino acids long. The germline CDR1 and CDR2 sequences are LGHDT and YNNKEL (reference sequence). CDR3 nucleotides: TGTGCCAGCAGACTGAGTGGTGAGCAGTTCTTC. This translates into CASRLSGEQFF.

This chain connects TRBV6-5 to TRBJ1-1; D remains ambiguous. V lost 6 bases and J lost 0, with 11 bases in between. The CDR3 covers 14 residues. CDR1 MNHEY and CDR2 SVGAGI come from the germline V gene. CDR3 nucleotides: TGTGCCAGCAGACCCCCCAACATGAACACTGAAGCTTTCTTT. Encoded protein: CASRPPNMNTEAFF.

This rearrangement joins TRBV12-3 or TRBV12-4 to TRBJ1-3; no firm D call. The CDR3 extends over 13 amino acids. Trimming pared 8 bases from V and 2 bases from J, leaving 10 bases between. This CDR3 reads CASWRGTGNTIYF. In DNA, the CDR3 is TGTGCCAGCTGGAGAGGGACTGGAAACACCATATATTTT.

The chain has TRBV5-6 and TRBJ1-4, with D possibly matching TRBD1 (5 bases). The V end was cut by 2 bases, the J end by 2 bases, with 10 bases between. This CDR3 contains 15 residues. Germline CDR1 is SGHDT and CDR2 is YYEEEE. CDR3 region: CASSLAGPTNEKLFF. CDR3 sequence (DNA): TGTGCCAGCAGCTTAGCGGGGCCCACTAATGAAAAACTGTTTTTT.

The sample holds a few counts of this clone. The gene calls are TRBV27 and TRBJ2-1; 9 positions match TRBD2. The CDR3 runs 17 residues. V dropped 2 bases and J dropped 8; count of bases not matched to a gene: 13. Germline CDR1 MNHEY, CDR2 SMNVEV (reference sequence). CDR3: CASSLGRWSGGHYEQFF. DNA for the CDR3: TGTGCCAGCAGTTTAGGCCGTTGGAGCGGGGGGCATTATGAGCAGTTCTTC.

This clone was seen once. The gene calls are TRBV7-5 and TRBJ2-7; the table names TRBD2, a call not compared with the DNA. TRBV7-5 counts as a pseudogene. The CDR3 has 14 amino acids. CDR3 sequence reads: CARSLGTSSYEQYF. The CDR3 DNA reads TGTGCCAGAAGCTTAGGCACTAGCTCCTACGAGCAGTACTTC.

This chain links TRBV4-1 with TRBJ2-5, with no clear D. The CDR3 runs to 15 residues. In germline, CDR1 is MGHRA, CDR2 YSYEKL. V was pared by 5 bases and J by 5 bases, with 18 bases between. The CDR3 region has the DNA TGCGCCAGCAGCTTGAGCCTTAGTGGTTCGGAGACCCAGTACTTC. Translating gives CASSLSLSGSETQYF.

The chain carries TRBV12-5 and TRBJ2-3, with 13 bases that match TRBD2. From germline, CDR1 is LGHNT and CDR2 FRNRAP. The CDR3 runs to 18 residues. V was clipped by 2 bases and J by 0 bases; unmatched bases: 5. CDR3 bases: TGTGCTAGTGGTTTGACACGGACTAGCGGGGGAAGCACAGATACGCAGTATTTT. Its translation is CASGLTRTSGGSTDTQYF.

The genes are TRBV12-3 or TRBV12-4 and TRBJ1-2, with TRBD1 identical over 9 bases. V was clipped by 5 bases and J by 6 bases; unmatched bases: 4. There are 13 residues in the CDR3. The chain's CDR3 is CASSRQGGDGYTF. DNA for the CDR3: TGTGCCAGCAGTAGACAGGGGGGCGATGGCTACACCTTC.

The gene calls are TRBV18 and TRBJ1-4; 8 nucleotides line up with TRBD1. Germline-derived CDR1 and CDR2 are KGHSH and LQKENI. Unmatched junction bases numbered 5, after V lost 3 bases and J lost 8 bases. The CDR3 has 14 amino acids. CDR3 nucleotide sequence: TGTGCCAGCTCACCCAGGGGGCCTGGGGAAAAACTGTTTTTT. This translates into CASSPRGPGEKLFF.

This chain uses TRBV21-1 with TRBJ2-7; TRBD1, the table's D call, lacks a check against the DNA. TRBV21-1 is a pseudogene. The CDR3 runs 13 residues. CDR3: CASRRDRCYEQYF. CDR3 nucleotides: TGTGCCAGCCGACGGGACAGATGCTACGAGCAGTACTTC.

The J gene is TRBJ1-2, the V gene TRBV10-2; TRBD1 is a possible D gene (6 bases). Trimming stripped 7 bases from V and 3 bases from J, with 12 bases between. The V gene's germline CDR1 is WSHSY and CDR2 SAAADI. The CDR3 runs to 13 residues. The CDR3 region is CASKPGADYGYTF. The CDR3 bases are TGCGCCAGCAAGCCAGGGGCTGACTATGGCTACACCTTC.

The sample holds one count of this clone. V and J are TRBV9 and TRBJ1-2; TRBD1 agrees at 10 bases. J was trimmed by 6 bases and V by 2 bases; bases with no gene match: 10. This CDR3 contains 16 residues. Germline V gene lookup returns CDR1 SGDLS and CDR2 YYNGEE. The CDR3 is CASSVGDRGFRDGYTF. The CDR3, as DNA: TGTGCCAGCAGCGTGGGGGACAGGGGATTTCGTGATGGCTACACCTTC.